This record covers a single T cell receptor beta chain. This clone was observed a single time. Its antigen target is currently unknown. No much larger clone is present one base from it, and per-base qualities are unavailable. These data originate in a study of T cell responses to AZD1222 COVID-19 vaccine (dated by TCRdb to the early 2020s). A note on the overall study: AZD1222 recipients given second doses at about 4 weeks or at about 12 weeks were pooled, since spike-specific TCR depth and breadth were not found to differ between the two schedules. TCR sequencing covered about 230 trial participants: 200 to 210 given two doses of AZD1222 and 26 given two doses of MenACWY control vaccine. Trial participants were enrolled by age into subgroups of 18-55, 56-69 and 70-plus years, and around 150, 28 and 57 TCR-sequenced participants, respectively, were included in these subgroups. Study-wide findings and limitations: Conclusions about previously exposed vaccinees were limited because only six AZD1222 recipients were SARS-CoV-2 seropositive at baseline. Because no samples from the day 14 peak response were available, repertoires could be characterized only after the peak T cell response. CD4 TCRs associated with the vaccine covered the entire spike protein, and the dominant responses were in regions 160-218 and 743-854. Reportedly, almost half of the unique spike-specific TCRs recognized epitopes lying outside the regions that are mutated in the B.1.351 and B.1.1.7 variants. In the small 56-69-year group, the increase in depth fell short of significance, most likely because of low power. Most participants were white British and females outnumbered males, and the authors suggested that clonal diversity may have been underestimated. After two AZD1222 doses, spike-specific TCR breadth and depth were significantly higher than at day 0 and than in MenACWY recipients.

V sheds 3 bases and J sheds 0 bases, leaving 15 bases between their ends. Reading from cysteine to phenylalanine, the CDR3 counts 16 amino acids. Solely the CDR3 DNA is kept, with 48 bases framed from the first base. The germline V gene (reference sequence) yields GTSNPN for CDR1 and SVGIG for CDR2. The sample's time point label is to be understood as: baseline before first vaccination. Samples from vaccinated people were obtained from the UK trials COV001 and COV002, which included a single-blind randomized controlled phase 2/3 trial of AZD1222 (ChAdOx1 nCoV-19) in healthy adults. For TCRbeta chain sequencing, PBMC samples were collected from trial participants at day 0 and at day 28 after the second dose. The CDR3 regions of human TCRbeta chains were subjected to immunosequencing. The original methods were these. TCRs in the repertoires were matched against a reference library of SARS-CoV-2-specific TCRs that had been generated with the MIRA antigen-specificity platform. Breadth meant the fraction of unique TCRs that were SARS-CoV-2-associated, whereas depth meant the fraction of total T cells that were SARS-CoV-2-associated. Each spike-specific TCR was assigned to its reactive spike region and to a CD4 or CD8 class using the MIRA data. Log10-transformed breadth and depth values were compared by one-way ANOVA with Sidak's multiple comparisons tests. Drawn from immuneACCESS, this table holds only the in-frame rearrangements with V and J called that TCRdb kept. Clones are partly lost; checked studies trace under half to an unresolved V gene and leave the rest unexplained. That table furnishes V, J and clone size, whereas the DNA furnished D and trimming. The sample has about 180,000 clones on record, approximately 90% of them singletons. Of the sample, 2.6% is held by the ten largest clones.

The sequence was collected from an adult in good health. The source was peripheral blood, collected on day 0 of AZD1222 vaccination. The V gene is TRBV30 and the J gene is TRBJ2-1, with the D call perhaps TRBD1 or TRBD2, each one matching 5 bases. Here is the DNA: TGTGCCTGGAGCGCACCGGGACCCACCTCCTACAATGAGCAGTTCTTC. This yields the protein CAWSAPGPTSYNEQFF.